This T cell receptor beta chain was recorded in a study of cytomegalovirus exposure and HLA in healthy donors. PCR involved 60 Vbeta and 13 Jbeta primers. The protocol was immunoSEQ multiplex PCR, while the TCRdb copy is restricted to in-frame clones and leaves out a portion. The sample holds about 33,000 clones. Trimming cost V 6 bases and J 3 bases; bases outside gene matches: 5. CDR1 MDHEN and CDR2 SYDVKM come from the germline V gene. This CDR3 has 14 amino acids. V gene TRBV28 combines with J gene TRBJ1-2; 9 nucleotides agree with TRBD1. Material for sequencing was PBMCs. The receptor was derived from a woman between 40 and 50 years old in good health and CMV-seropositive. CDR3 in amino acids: CASRATGGDYGYTF. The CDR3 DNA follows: TGTGCCAGCAGGGCGACAGGGGGTGACTATGGCTACACCTTC.